These T cell receptor beta chains were read from a single sample in a study of T cell clonotyping in hematopoietic cell transplantation. Some clones are missing from TCRdb's copy, which holds only in-frame ones; the method was immunoSEQ multiplex PCR. The sample carries just over 8,500 clones, about 82% recorded once. The sample consisted of PBMCs, taken 180 days after allogeneic stem cell transplant. The receptor source for this set is a female patient under 45 who had an allogeneic stem cell transplant, so the T cells may come from the graft donor. Some clones in this sample may be carry-over from other donors' samples. Each CDR3 is given with its conserved first and last residue. Fields, in order: D gene, clone size, J gene, V gene, CDR3 protein, CDR3 DNA. The D gene is left open where the match is weak. The size of a clone is reported for some rows only, either as once, few or many, or as a class for expanded clones.

>TRBD1|.|TRBJ1-2|TRBV9
CASSAGQGYVYGYTF
TGTGCCAGCAGCGCCGGACAGGGGTACGTCTATGGCTACACCTTC
>.|.|TRBJ1-1|TRBV7-3
CASSFGHGDMNTEAFF
TGTGCCAGCAGCTTCGGCCATGGGGACATGAACACTGAAGCTTTCTTT
>.|.|TRBJ1-4|TRBV7-6
CASSLSGRGNEKLFF
TGTGCCAGCAGCTTGTCCGGACGGGGTAATGAAAAACTGTTTTTT
>TRBD1|.|TRBJ2-7|TRBV7-3
CASGQGAGYEQYF
TGTGCCAGCGGACAGGGGGCAGGGTACGAGCAGTACTTC
>.|few|TRBJ1-3|TRBV30
CAWSPLHLRNTIYF
TGTGCCTGGAGTCCCCTGCACCTTCGAAACACCATATATTTT
>.|.|TRBJ1-2|TRBV7-2
CASSNAGGTYGYTF
TGTGCCAGCAGCAATGCCGGGGGGACCTATGGCTACACCTTC
>TRBD1|medium-sized|TRBJ1-5|TRBV30
CAWSGNFGTGYSNQPQHF
TGTGCCTGGAGTGGGAACTTTGGGACAGGTTATAGCAATCAGCCCCAGCATTTT
>TRBD1|.|TRBJ2-4|TRBV9
CASRHPDRGQNIQYF
TGTGCCAGCAGACACCCCGACAGGGGGCAAAACATTCAGTACTTC
>TRBD2|.|TRBJ2-7|TRBV4-1
CASSQGAGGYEQYF
TGCGCCAGCAGCCAAGGGGCGGGGGGCTACGAGCAGTACTTC
>.|once|TRBJ2-7|TRBV7-8
CASSLWPGPTYEQYF
TGTGCCAGCAGCTTATGGCCAGGGCCAACCTACGAGCAGTACTTC
>TRBD1|.|TRBJ2-1|TRBV29-1
CSVEDLWTGGHNEQFF
TGCAGCGTTGAAGATCTATGGACAGGGGGGCACAATGAGCAGTTCTTC
>.|.|TRBJ1-2|TRBV4-3
CASSQDMANYGYTF
TGCGCCAGCAGCCAAGATATGGCTAACTATGGCTACACCTTC
>TRBD1|.|TRBJ1-2|TRBV5-1
CASSLDTGGGGYTF
TGCGCCAGCAGCTTGGATACAGGGGGCGGCGGCTACACCTTC
>.|few|TRBJ1-3|TRBV2
CASSSDGGNTIYF
TGTGCCAGCAGTTCTGACGGCGGAAACACCATATATTTT
>.|.|TRBJ1-5|TRBV28
CASSLGGNSNQPQHF
TGTGCCAGCAGCCTAGGGGGAAATAGCAATCAGCCCCAGCATTTT
>.|.|TRBJ2-1|TRBV30
CAWSVRRGAGEQFF
TGTGCCTGGAGTGTACGAAGAGGGGCTGGTGAGCAGTTCTTC
>.|.|TRBJ2-1|TRBV6-6
CASSYGNPRYNEQFF
TGTGCCAGCAGCTATGGGAATCCTAGATACAATGAGCAGTTCTTC
>.|.|TRBJ1-2|TRBV7-9
CASSFLGSYTF
TGTGCCAGCAGCTTCCTGGGGAGCTACACCTTC
>TRBD1|.|TRBJ2-1|TRBV7-2
CASSGGDRAQPMGGEQFF
TGTGCCAGCAGCGGGGGGGACAGGGCTCAACCCATGGGGGGTGAGCAGTTCTTC
>.|.|TRBJ2-7|TRBV4-1
CASSLGATYEQYF
TGCGCCAGCAGCCTCGGGGCTACCTACGAGCAGTACTTC
>.|.|TRBJ1-2|TRBV7-8
CASSLGGLANYGYTF
TGTGCCAGCAGCTTAGGGGGGCTAGCTAACTATGGCTACACCTTC
>.|.|TRBJ1-1|TRBV5-6
CASSLRGTGNSEAFF
TGTGCCAGCAGCTTGAGGGGGACGGGAAACTCTGAAGCTTTCTTT
>.|.|TRBJ1-1|TRBV5-4
CASSLAQGGTEAFF
TGTGCCAGCAGCTTGGCGCAGGGCGGGACTGAAGCTTTCTTT
>TRBD2|.|TRBJ2-7|TRBV2
CASSTSGGPGYEQYF
TGTGCCAGCTCGACTAGCGGGGGGCCGGGGTACGAGCAGTACTTC
>TRBD2|.|TRBJ2-7|TRBV19
CASSGGSYEQYF
TGTGCCAGTAGCGGGGGGTCCTACGAGCAGTACTTC
>TRBD1|.|TRBJ2-1|TRBV4-1
CASSHTGENNEQFF
TGCGCCAGCAGCCATACAGGGGAAAACAATGAGCAGTTCTTC
>.|.|TRBJ2-7|TRBV6-1
CASHEHPPRGYF
TGTGCCAGCCATGAACATCCCCCGCGAGGGTACTTC
>.|.|TRBJ1-1|TRBV7-2
CASSLLSVNTEAFF
TGTGCCAGCAGCTTATTATCAGTGAACACTGAAGCTTTCTTT
>.|.|TRBJ1-2|TRBV15
CATTPALAGEGGYTF
TGTGCCACCACCCCCGCTTTGGCGGGGGAGGGTGGCTACACCTTC
>.|.|TRBJ1-2|TRBV12-5
CASGLTARYGYTF
TGTGCTAGTGGTTTGACAGCCCGCTATGGCTACACCTTC
>.|.|TRBJ2-5|TRBV7-2
CASSLRWGDGEETQYF
TGTGCCAGCAGCTTACGCTGGGGGGACGGTGAAGAGACCCAGTACTTC
>.|.|TRBJ2-1|TRBV6-9
CASSSCVYSGYNEQFF
TGTGCCAGCAGTTCCTGTGTGTACAGTGGCTACAATGAGCAGTTCTTC
>.|.|TRBJ1-3|TRBV6-5
CASTDWQAGNTIYF
TGTGCCAGCACCGACTGGCAAGCTGGAAACACCATATATTTT
>.|.|TRBJ1-2|TRBV25-1
CASRGWQGSSRGYTF
TGTGCCAGCAGGGGGTGGCAGGGATCGTCGCGGGGCTACACCTTC
>TRBD2|.|TRBJ2-1|TRBV4-2
CAAGGYNEQFF
TGTGCCGCGGGGGGTTACAATGAGCAGTTCTTC
>.|few|TRBJ2-7|TRBV12-5
CASGLVPEGYEQYF
TGTGCTAGTGGTTTGGTACCGGAAGGCTACGAGCAGTACTTC
>.|.|TRBJ2-6|TRBV5-4
CASSYGTASSGANVLTF
TGTGCCAGCAGCTACGGGACTGCCTCCTCTGGGGCCAACGTCCTGACTTTC
>.|.|TRBJ2-7|TRBV6-5
CASSSAPGQGYEQYF
TGTGCCAGCAGCTCCGCGCCGGGACAAGGATACGAGCAGTACTTC